These T cell receptor beta chains were read from a single sample in a study of HIV-infected patients and healthy controls. TCRdb independently ran MiXCR on the 5' RACE reads; one entry per CDR3 protein. The sample holds under 15,000 distinct CDR3 sequences, approximately 10% seen once. Sequencing used blood. These receptors all come from an adult in good health. CDR3s include the opening cysteine and the closing phenylalanine or tryptophan. D genes are given only for firm matches. Clone sizes are given selectively: once, few, many, or a class where the clone is expanded.

>TRBJ2-7|-|TRBD1|TRBV6-5
CASTPGPGTGGYEQYF
TGTGCCAGCACCCCTGGGCCCGGGACAGGGGGCTACGAGCAGTACTTC
>TRBJ2-1|medium-sized|-|TRBV27
CASSPRQDSYNEQFF
TGTGCCAGCAGTCCCCGACAGGACTCCTACAATGAGCAGTTCTTC
>TRBJ2-3|few|-|TRBV12-3/TRBV12-4
CASSLDPARIDTQYF
TGTGCCAGCAGTTTAGACCCAGCGAGAATAGATACGCAGTATTTT
>TRBJ2-2|many|-|TRBV23-1
CASSQQGPRFNVGELFF
TGCGCCAGCAGTCAACAGGGACCGAGGTTTAACGTCGGGGAGCTGTTTTTT
>TRBJ1-2|-|-|TRBV7-2
CASSASRLALGGYTF
TGTGCCAGCAGCGCATCCAGGTTAGCCTTGGGAGGCTACACCTTC
>TRBJ2-5|medium-sized|-|TRBV20-1
CSATGLETQYF
TGCAGTGCCACAGGGTTAGAGACCCAGTACTTC
>TRBJ2-3|-|TRBD2|TRBV6-2/TRBV6-3
CASTSGLAVSTQYF
TGTGCCAGCACCTCGGGACTAGCAGTCTCTACGCAGTATTTT
>TRBJ2-1|many|TRBD1|TRBV10-3
CAVGQGVSYNEQFF
TGTGCCGTGGGACAGGGTGTCTCCTACAATGAGCAGTTCTTC
>TRBJ1-1|-|-|TRBV5-1
CASSFSSGGVNTEAFF
TGCGCCAGCAGTTTTTCTTCGGGGGGGGTGAACACTGAAGCTTTCTTT
>TRBJ2-1|-|TRBD2|TRBV4-1
CASSQVSGRAYNEQFF
TGCGCCAGCAGCCAAGTTAGCGGGAGAGCCTACAATGAGCAGTTCTTC
>TRBJ1-5|medium-sized|-|TRBV28
CASSLAFGRSQHF
TGTGCCAGCAGTTTGGCATTTGGGAGGTCCCAGCATTTT
>TRBJ2-1|-|-|TRBV7-3
CASKPSDNEQFF
TGTGCCAGCAAACCATCTGACAATGAGCAGTTCTTC
>TRBJ1-5|many|TRBD1|TRBV7-2
CASSPLGTAGGQPQHF
TGTGCCAGCAGCCCATTAGGGACAGCCGGGGGGCAGCCCCAGCATTTT
>TRBJ1-3|-|-|TRBV3-1
CASSQGERLTRNTIYF
TGTGCCAGCAGCCAAGGCGAGAGGCTAACTAGAAACACCATATATTTT
>TRBJ2-7|few|-|TRBV27
CASSRVGEQYF
TGTGCCAGCAGTCGGGTGGGGGAGCAGTACTTC
>TRBJ1-4|medium-sized|TRBD1|TRBV4-2
CASSQVGTGINEKLFF
TGTGCCAGCAGCCAAGTTGGGACAGGGATTAATGAAAAACTGTTTTTT
>TRBJ2-7|-|-|TRBV29-1
CSVEVGKRASAAYEQYF
TGCAGCGTTGAGGTTGGTAAAAGGGCCTCAGCAGCCTACGAGCAGTACTTC